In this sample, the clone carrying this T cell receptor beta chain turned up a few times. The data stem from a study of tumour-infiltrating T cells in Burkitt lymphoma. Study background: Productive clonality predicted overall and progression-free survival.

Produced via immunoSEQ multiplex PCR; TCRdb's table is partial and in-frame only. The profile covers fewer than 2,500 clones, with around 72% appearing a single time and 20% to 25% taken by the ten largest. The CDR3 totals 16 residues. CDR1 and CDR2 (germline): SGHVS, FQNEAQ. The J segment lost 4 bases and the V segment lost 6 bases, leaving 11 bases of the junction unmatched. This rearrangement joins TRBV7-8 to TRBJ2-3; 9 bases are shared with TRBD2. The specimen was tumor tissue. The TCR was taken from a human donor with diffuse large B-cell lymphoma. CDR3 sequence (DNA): TGTGCCAGCAGGTATCTAGCGGGAACGGTGGCAGATACGCAGTATTTT. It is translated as CASRYLAGTVADTQYF.